This T cell receptor beta chain was found in a study of tumor-infiltrating lymphocytes in primary liver carcinoma. Study overall: Surgeons treated the primary liver carcinoma of the patients by surgical resection.

Germline DNA was also extracted, with blood RNA taken from unsorted whole blood. Germline V CDR1 and CDR2: SQVTM, ANQGSEA. The CDR3 loop spans 12 amino acids. V lost 0 bases, J lost 12 bases, and 12 bases lay in between. Production of TCR beta cDNA used around 500 ng total RNA together with a constant-region primer. Three-round nested multiplex PCR performed with slightly modified ARM-PCR produced the TCR beta libraries. Rounds one and two of PCR, each of roughly 11 cycles, were primed with TRBV1-TRBV30 forward primers and a C-beta reverse primer. TCRdb re-analysed the multiplex PCR reads in MiXCR, keeping a single row per CDR3 protein. Here the sample spans 300,000 to 350,000 distinct CDR3 sequences, more than 55% being singletons.

The sequence derives from a woman aged 25 to 45 with primary liver carcinoma and hepatitis B virus infection. This chain uses TRBV29-1 with TRBJ2-1; D possibly matches TRBD1 or TRBD2 (5 bases each). Material: peripheral blood. This CDR3 reads CSVEERGRGQFF. The CDR3 DNA is TGCAGCGTTGAAGAAAGGGGACGTGGGCAGTTCTTC.